A single sample gave rise to the 7 T cell receptor beta chains below, sequenced in a study of control samples from healthy donors and cancer patients. Generated by immunoSEQ multiplex PCR, the TCRdb table keeps only in-frame clones and is missing some. The repertoire holds roughly 100,000 clones, with almost 90% as singletons. The sample was blood. The source of these receptors is a man aged 30-40 years in good health.

This rearrangement joins TRBV28 to TRBJ2-2; 7 positions agree with TRBD2. This CDR3 region has 15 residues. Germline V lookup: CDR1 MDHEN, CDR2 SYDVKM. V gave up 3 bases and J gave up 6 bases; unmatched junction bases: 7. The CDR3 bases are TGTGCCAGCAGTTTTCGGGGGAGGGCCCCCGGGGAGCTGTTTTTT. It codes for CASSFRGRAPGELFF.

The gene calls are TRBV7-6 and TRBJ2-2; 7 nucleotides agree with TRBD1. CDR3 length: 15 amino acids. Germline V gives CDR1 SGHVS, CDR2 FNYEAQ. The trim removed 5 bases at V and 4 bases at J, leaving 7 bases unmatched. The CDR3, as DNA: TGTGCCAGCAGCCCCGGACAGGAGAGCACCGGGGAGCTGTTTTTT. Amino acids: CASSPGQESTGELFF.

The V and J genes are TRBV14 and TRBJ2-1; unclear D gene. CDR1 and CDR2 from the germline V gene are SGHDN and FVKESK. The V end was cut by 3 bases, the J end by 6 bases, with 6 bases between. This CDR3 has 12 residues. The CDR3 DNA reads TGTGCCAGCAGCCAGTACGGCAATGAGCAGTTCTTC. Residues: CASSQYGNEQFF.

The chain is built from TRBV28 and TRBJ2-1; 8 nucleotides align to TRBD2. The CDR3 length is 15 residues. With V trimmed by 4 bases and J by 0 bases, 2 bases remained unmatched. The germline gives CDR1 MDHEN, CDR2 SYDVKM. The CDR3 sequence: CASSSGTSSYNEQFF. The CDR3 nucleotides are TGTGCCAGCAGTTCCGGGACTAGCTCCTACAATGAGCAGTTCTTC.

This clone was seen a few times. The CDR3 protein is CASSLSQGAMAETQYF. CDR3 DNA: TGTGCCAGCAGCCTTAGCCAGGGGGCTATGGCAGAGACCCAGTACTTC. The genes are TRBV5-5 and TRBJ2-5; 8 bases agree with TRBD1. The CDR3 runs 16 residues. CDR1 SGHKS and CDR2 YYEKEE come from the germline V gene (reference sequence). After removal of 4 bases from V and 4 bases from J, the junction contained 12 bases not matched to a gene.

The chain recombines TRBV5-1 with TRBJ2-2, with TRBD1 matching over 7 bases. The ends lost 4 bases at V and 4 bases at J; junction bases unmatched: 4. The length of the CDR3 is 14 residues. Germline V gives CDR1 SGHRS, CDR2 YFSETQ. The CDR3 protein is CASSGAGGTGELFF. In DNA, the CDR3 is TGCGCCAGCAGCGGAGCAGGGGGCACCGGGGAGCTGTTTTTT.

The chain combines TRBV7-9 with TRBJ2-7, with TRBD2 matching 8 bases. Germline loops: CDR1 SEHNR, CDR2 FQNEAQ (reference sequence). The junction had 8 bases not matched to a gene; V was cut back by 6 bases and J by 4 bases. The CDR3 has 14 amino acids. CDR3 region: CASRYTSGPYEQYF. The CDR3 DNA reads as TGTGCCAGCAGGTATACTAGCGGACCTTACGAGCAGTACTTC.